A selection of T cell receptor beta chains follows, all from one sample in a study of T cell responses to AZD1222 COVID-19 vaccine. Profiling relied on immunoSEQ multiplex PCR, and the TCRdb table lists in-frame clones only, not all of them. This table has some 280,000 clones, 85% to 95% appearing once. This sample comprised peripheral blood, obtained 28 days after the second AZD1222 dose. The receptors here all came from an adult who received the AZD1222 COVID-19 vaccine. Each CDR3 is given with its conserved first and last residue. D genes are given only for firm matches. Clone size is stated in some rows and not others, as once, few, many or a class when expanded.

clone size: .; J gene: TRBJ1-5; D gene: .; V gene: TRBV7-3; CDR3 DNA: TGTGCCAGCAGCTCCTTAGGCCCGGGGGCCAGGGATAGCAATCAGCCCCAGCATTTT; CDR3 protein: CASSSLGPGARDSNQPQHF
clone size: .; J gene: TRBJ1-4; D gene: .; V gene: TRBV6-5; CDR3 DNA: TGTGCCAGCCATGATGATCTTGAGGCCACCCATTTT; CDR3 protein: CASHDDLEATHF
clone size: .; J gene: TRBJ2-7; D gene: .; V gene: TRBV5-1; CDR3 DNA: TGCGCCAGCAGCCCTACCGATCCAAGCTCCTACGAGCAGTACTTC; CDR3 protein: CASSPTDPSSYEQYF
clone size: .; J gene: TRBJ2-7; D gene: .; V gene: TRBV11-2; CDR3 DNA: TGTGCCAGCAGCTTAGGGCCAAGAAAGTACTTC; CDR3 protein: CASSLGPRKYF
clone size: .; J gene: TRBJ1-6; D gene: .; V gene: TRBV7-8; CDR3 DNA: TGTGCCAGCAGCCTGGACGTTAACTATTCACCCCTCCACTTT; CDR3 protein: CASSLDVNYSPLHF
clone size: .; J gene: TRBJ2-2; D gene: .; V gene: TRBV2; CDR3 DNA: TGTGCCAGCAGTGGGGTTGGGAGAGACACCGGGGAGCTGTTTTTT; CDR3 protein: CASSGVGRDTGELFF
clone size: .; J gene: TRBJ2-7; D gene: .; V gene: TRBV7-9; CDR3 DNA: TGTGCCAGCAGGCTTCCCCCCCAAAGAAGGTTC; CDR3 protein: CASRLPPQRRF
clone size: .; J gene: TRBJ2-2; D gene: .; V gene: TRBV7-9; CDR3 DNA: TGTGCCAGCAGCGCCTTGGACTTTACCGGGGAGCTGTTTTTT; CDR3 protein: CASSALDFTGELFF
clone size: .; J gene: TRBJ1-4; D gene: .; V gene: TRBV7-3; CDR3 DNA: TGTGCCAGCAGCCCCCACATCACACAGGGCGCTGAAAAACTGTTTTTT; CDR3 protein: CASSPHITQGAEKLFF
clone size: .; J gene: TRBJ1-1; D gene: .; V gene: TRBV3-1/TRBV3-2; CDR3 DNA: TGTGCCAGCAGCCCACTCGCAGCGAACACTGAAGCTTTCTTT; CDR3 protein: CASSPLAANTEAFF
clone size: once; J gene: TRBJ1-1; D gene: .; V gene: TRBV5-1; CDR3 DNA: TGCGCCAGCAGCTCACAGGGTGGGAACACTGAAGCTTTCTTT; CDR3 protein: CASSSQGGNTEAFF
clone size: few; J gene: TRBJ1-2; D gene: .; V gene: TRBV7-2; CDR3 DNA: TGTGCCAGCAGCTTAGATGCGGTAGTTGGCTACACCTTC; CDR3 protein: CASSLDAVVGYTF
clone size: .; J gene: TRBJ2-5; D gene: .; V gene: TRBV4-3; CDR3 DNA: TGCGCCAGCAGCCAGGGATTCGGGTACCAAGAGACCCAGTACTTC; CDR3 protein: CASSQGFGYQETQYF
clone size: once; J gene: TRBJ1-1; D gene: .; V gene: TRBV6-5; CDR3 DNA: TGTGCCAGCACCCCCCCGGGGCTGAAGACTGAAGCTTTCTTT; CDR3 protein: CASTPPGLKTEAFF
clone size: .; J gene: TRBJ1-6; D gene: TRBD1; V gene: TRBV3-1/TRBV3-2; CDR3 DNA: TGTGCCAGCAGCCTAATCAGGGGGACACCCCTCCACTTT; CDR3 protein: CASSLIRGTPLHF
clone size: .; J gene: TRBJ2-7; D gene: .; V gene: TRBV5-1; CDR3 DNA: TGCGCCAGCAGCTTGGAAGGACGGGGGTACGAGCAGTACTTC; CDR3 protein: CASSLEGRGYEQYF
clone size: .; J gene: TRBJ2-2; D gene: .; V gene: TRBV3-1/TRBV3-2; CDR3 DNA: TGTGCCAGCAGCCCCCTCAGGGAACCCGGGGAGCTGTTTTTT; CDR3 protein: CASSPLREPGELFF
clone size: .; J gene: TRBJ2-6; D gene: .; V gene: TRBV13; CDR3 DNA: TGTGCCAGCCTCAGAGGTGGGGCCAACGTCCTGACTTTC; CDR3 protein: CASLRGGANVLTF
clone size: .; J gene: TRBJ1-6; D gene: TRBD1; V gene: TRBV28; CDR3 DNA: TGTGCCAGCAGGGACAGGGAGGATTCACCCCTCCACTTT; CDR3 protein: CASRDREDSPLHF
clone size: .; J gene: TRBJ2-3; D gene: TRBD2; V gene: TRBV7-2; CDR3 DNA: TGTGCCAGCAGCTTAAGAGGGAGGGCCACAGATACGCAGTATTTT; CDR3 protein: CASSLRGRATDTQYF
clone size: .; J gene: TRBJ2-1; D gene: TRBD1; V gene: TRBV4-1; CDR3 DNA: TGCGCCAGCAGCCACCTGACAGGGGGGCACAATGAGCAGTTCTTC; CDR3 protein: CASSHLTGGHNEQFF
clone size: .; J gene: TRBJ2-2; D gene: TRBD1; V gene: TRBV10-3; CDR3 DNA: TGTGCCAACAGGGGGCAGAACACCGGGGAGCTGTTTTTT; CDR3 protein: CANRGQNTGELFF
clone size: .; J gene: TRBJ1-1; D gene: TRBD1; V gene: TRBV5-8; CDR3 DNA: TGTGCCAGCAGCTTGGTCAGGGGGCACACTGAAGCTTTCTTT; CDR3 protein: CASSLVRGHTEAFF
clone size: .; J gene: TRBJ2-7; D gene: .; V gene: TRBV10-3; CDR3 DNA: TGTGCCATCAGTGACTCTCCTGCGGGCTCGGGGGAGCAGTACTTC; CDR3 protein: CAISDSPAGSGEQYF
clone size: .; J gene: TRBJ1-2; D gene: TRBD1; V gene: TRBV9; CDR3 DNA: TGTGCCAGCAGCGTAGAGGGACAGGGAACCTATGGCTACACCTTC; CDR3 protein: CASSVEGQGTYGYTF
clone size: .; J gene: TRBJ2-1; D gene: TRBD1; V gene: TRBV24-1; CDR3 DNA: TGTGCCACCAGTGCCACAGGGGGGCCTGGTATCCTCCAGTTCTTC; CDR3 protein: CATSATGGPGILQFF
clone size: .; J gene: TRBJ2-7; D gene: .; V gene: TRBV7-2; CDR3 DNA: TGTGCCAGCAGCTTAGAGGTAGGAAAGCAGTACTTC; CDR3 protein: CASSLEVGKQYF
clone size: .; J gene: TRBJ2-3; D gene: TRBD2; V gene: TRBV5-3; CDR3 DNA: TGTGCCAGACTTTCGGGGGGGGGCACAGATACGCAGTATTTT; CDR3 protein: CARLSGGGTDTQYF
clone size: .; J gene: TRBJ2-7; D gene: .; V gene: TRBV5-1; CDR3 DNA: TGCGCCAGCAGCTTGCCGGCAGGTGAGCAGTACTTC; CDR3 protein: CASSLPAGEQYF
clone size: .; J gene: TRBJ1-1; D gene: .; V gene: TRBV2; CDR3 DNA: TGTGCCAGAGCAATGAACACTGAAGCTTTCTTT; CDR3 protein: CARAMNTEAFF
clone size: .; J gene: TRBJ1-4; D gene: .; V gene: TRBV7-2; CDR3 DNA: TGTGCCAGCAGCCACAGGGCCGAGGGTGAAAAACTGTTTTTT; CDR3 protein: CASSHRAEGEKLFF
clone size: .; J gene: TRBJ1-5; D gene: TRBD1; V gene: TRBV9; CDR3 DNA: TGTGCCAGCAGCGAGGGACAGGTGAGTCAGCCCCAGCATTTT; CDR3 protein: CASSEGQVSQPQHF
clone size: .; J gene: TRBJ2-6; D gene: .; V gene: TRBV28; CDR3 DNA: TGTGCCAGCAGTTGGTCGGGCCCCTCTGGGGCCAACGTCCTGACTTTC; CDR3 protein: CASSWSGPSGANVLTF
clone size: .; J gene: TRBJ1-4; D gene: .; V gene: TRBV19; CDR3 DNA: TGTGCCAGTAGTATAGGGGCAGCTATTAATGAAAAACTGTTTTTT; CDR3 protein: CASSIGAAINEKLFF
clone size: .; J gene: TRBJ1-1; D gene: .; V gene: TRBV5-6; CDR3 DNA: TGTGCCAGCAGCTTGAAGCCGAACACTGAAGCTTTCTTT; CDR3 protein: CASSLKPNTEAFF
clone size: .; J gene: TRBJ1-1; D gene: .; V gene: TRBV6-6; CDR3 DNA: TGTGCCAGCAGTTACGGGAGGGGTGGCACTGAAGCTTTCTTT; CDR3 protein: CASSYGRGGTEAFF
clone size: .; J gene: TRBJ2-7; D gene: .; V gene: TRBV24-1; CDR3 DNA: TGTGCCACCAGTGCCTCTAGAGGGCCCTACGAGCAGTACTTC; CDR3 protein: CATSASRGPYEQYF
clone size: .; J gene: TRBJ2-7; D gene: TRBD1; V gene: TRBV28; CDR3 DNA: TGTGCCAGCAGTCCCCAGGGGGCTTTAGGCTACGAGCAGTACTTC; CDR3 protein: CASSPQGALGYEQYF
clone size: few; J gene: TRBJ2-7; D gene: TRBD1; V gene: TRBV6-2/TRBV6-3; CDR3 DNA: TGTGCCAGCAGTTGGACCGGGACAGGGACCTACGAGCAGTACTTC; CDR3 protein: CASSWTGTGTYEQYF
clone size: .; J gene: TRBJ1-1; D gene: TRBD1; V gene: TRBV6-5; CDR3 DNA: TGTGCCAGCACCCTGCTAGGGGGCGCGGGCACTGAAGCTTTCTTT; CDR3 protein: CASTLLGGAGTEAFF
clone size: once; J gene: TRBJ2-7; D gene: TRBD1; V gene: TRBV5-1; CDR3 DNA: TGCGCCAGCAGCTTGGGGGACAGCCCTCGCGAGCAGTACTTC; CDR3 protein: CASSLGDSPREQYF